This T cell receptor beta chain was identified in a study of CD8 T cells in Susac syndrome. Study results and limitations: The study's TCR sequencing and HLA analysis covered a relatively small number of individuals, and the study acknowledged this.

Notes on this clonotype: Its antigen is still unknown.

Trimming removed 5 bases from V and 8 bases from J; junction bases left unmatched: 9. There are 15 residues in the CDR3. Germline V gene sequence: CDR1 MRHNA, CDR2 SNTAGT. Random hexamers were used to reverse transcribe about 0.5 to 1 ug of RNA. TCRdb re-analysed the immunoSEQ multiplex PCR reads in MiXCR, keeping a single row per CDR3 protein. The table shows approximately 120,000 distinct CDR3 sequences, with roughly 96% occurring only once. The rearrangement links TRBV6-4 to TRBJ2-1, with 10 bases aligning to TRBD2. Sequencing input: CD4+ T cells from PBMCs. This TCR was recovered from a human donor in good health. The chain's CDR3 is CASSPLAGVRYEQFF. The CDR3 region has the DNA TGTGCCAGCAGTCCTCTAGCGGGGGTGCGATATGAGCAGTTCTTC.